A selection of T cell receptor beta chains follows, all from one sample in a study of blood T cell repertoires in COVID-19. Sequencing was performed with immunoSEQ multiplex PCR; in TCRdb, only in-frame clones are kept and a portion is missing. The sample lists tens of thousands of clones; roughly 84% were seen once. The specimen sequenced was peripheral blood. These receptors all stem from a man between 65 and 85 years old with acute or convalescent COVID-19. CDR3s include the opening cysteine and the closing phenylalanine or tryptophan. D genes are given only for firm matches. Clone sizes are given selectively: once, few, many, or a class where the clone is expanded.

>TRBJ1-4|NA|few|TRBV27
TGTGCCAGCAGTTTCGAGGGGGTTGGCGAAAAACTGTTTTTT
CASSFEGVGEKLFF
>TRBJ2-1|TRBD1|NA|TRBV6-5
TGTGCCAGCAGTCCGACAGGGTTGGCCGACAATGAGCAGTTCTTC
CASSPTGLADNEQFF
>TRBJ2-7|TRBD2|once|TRBV19
TGTGCCAGTAGTATAGTAGCGGGAGGCTCCTACGAGCAGTACTTC
CASSIVAGGSYEQYF
>TRBJ2-7|TRBD1|NA|TRBV7-2
TGTGCCAGCAGCCCCCGCCGGGACAGGGGGCAGTACTTC
CASSPRRDRGQYF
>TRBJ1-2|NA|NA|TRBV7-9
TGTGCCAGCACCCCCGAGGGAGGTAACTATGGCTACACCTTC
CASTPEGGNYGYTF
>TRBJ1-5|NA|NA|TRBV5-6
TGTGCCAGCAGCACCTACCACAGTACATACAATCAGCCCCAGCATTTT
CASSTYHSTYNQPQHF
>TRBJ1-6|TRBD1|NA|TRBV2
TGTGCCAGCAGTGTCCCGGGACAGGGGCTTTCACCCCTCCACTTT
CASSVPGQGLSPLHF
>TRBJ2-7|NA|once|TRBV11-2
TGTGCCAGCAGCTTAGGGGGGGTTAATTCCTACGAGCAGTACTTC
CASSLGGVNSYEQYF
>TRBJ2-7|TRBD1|NA|TRBV11-3
TGTGCCAGCAGCTTAGGACAGGGGGAAGGCGACTACGAGCAGTACTTC
CASSLGQGEGDYEQYF
>TRBJ1-1|NA|once|TRBV7-3
TGTGCCAGCAGCTTACCGGGGACTGAAGCTTTCTTT
CASSLPGTEAFF
>TRBJ1-1|NA|NA|TRBV5-1
TGCGCCAGCAGCTTGGCTTTGAGAGTGGGGGCTAACACTGAAGCTTTCTTT
CASSLALRVGANTEAFF
>TRBJ2-3|NA|NA|TRBV6-2/TRBV6-3
TGTGCCAGCAGTTCCCACTTGTTCACGCAGTATTTT
CASSSHLFTQYF
>TRBJ1-3|NA|NA|TRBV19
TGTGCCAGTACCCAATACAGGGCTGGAAACACCATATATTTT
CASTQYRAGNTIYF
>TRBJ2-1|NA|NA|TRBV12-3/TRBV12-4
TGTGCCAGCAGTTTAACTAGCCGTGAGCAGTTCTTC
CASSLTSREQFF
>TRBJ1-5|NA|few|TRBV5-5
TGTGCCAGCAGCCGAGGGTCAAGGAGCAATCAGCCCCAGCATTTT
CASSRGSRSNQPQHF
>TRBJ1-5|NA|NA|TRBV24-1
TGTGCCACCAGTGGCCCGGGGTGGAATCAGCCCCAGCATTTT
CATSGPGWNQPQHF
>TRBJ1-6|TRBD1|NA|TRBV7-2
TGTGCCAGCAGCCCGGTAACAGGGGTCAATTCACCCCTCCACTTT
CASSPVTGVNSPLHF
>TRBJ1-4|TRBD1|NA|TRBV7-2
TGTGCCAGCAGCCCGGGGACAGGGGTGGAAAAACTGTTTTTT
CASSPGTGVEKLFF
>TRBJ1-1|NA|NA|TRBV12-3/TRBV12-4
TGTGCCAGCAGTTTCAGGGGTAGCACTGAAGCTTTCTTT
CASSFRGSTEAFF
>TRBJ2-7|NA|few|TRBV12-3/TRBV12-4
TGTGCCAGCGGTACATCCTACGAGCAGTACTTC
CASGTSYEQYF
>TRBJ2-1|NA|NA|TRBV19
TGTGCCAGTAGTCCCGGGAGACCTAGCTACAATGAGCAGTTCTTC
CASSPGRPSYNEQFF
>TRBJ2-5|NA|NA|TRBV5-1
TGCGCCAGCAGCTTGGAGACAGTACAAGAGACCCAGTACTTC
CASSLETVQETQYF
>TRBJ2-1|NA|NA|TRBV15
TGTGCCACCAGCAGAGATCTGGACGGGCTACAAGAGGGCAATGAGCAGTTCTTC
CATSRDLDGLQEGNEQFF
>TRBJ1-2|TRBD1|NA|TRBV5-4
TGTGCCAGCAGCTCCAGGACAGGGGGTCGGTATGGCTACACCTTC
CASSSRTGGRYGYTF
>TRBJ1-1|NA|few|TRBV18
TGTGCCAGCTCACCCACCGAGAAGGAAGCTTTCTTT
CASSPTEKEAFF
>TRBJ2-5|TRBD1|NA|TRBV9
TGTGCCAGCAGCACCCGGGACAGGGTCTACGAGACCCAGTACTTC
CASSTRDRVYETQYF
>TRBJ1-2|TRBD1|NA|TRBV30
TGTGCCTGGAGCGGAGTACAGGGGGATGGCTACACCTTC
CAWSGVQGDGYTF
>TRBJ2-3|TRBD2|NA|TRBV18
TGTGCCAGCTCACCAACTAGCGGGGGTACCACAGATACGCAGTATTTT
CASSPTSGGTTDTQYF
>TRBJ2-7|TRBD1|NA|TRBV9
TGTGCCAGCAGCCTTGGGACAGACATATACGAGCAGTACTTC
CASSLGTDIYEQYF
>TRBJ2-2|TRBD2|NA|TRBV30
TGTGCCTGGAACCCGGGACTAGCGGGGGTCCGATACACCGGGGAGCTGTTTTTT
CAWNPGLAGVRYTGELFF